By its share, the clone carrying this TCR beta chain is medium-sized. The sample comes from a study of tumor-infiltrating lymphocytes in oesophageal squamous cell carcinoma. CDR1 is MDHEN and CDR2 is SYDVKM in the germline V gene. V lost 5 bases to trimming and J lost 3 bases, with 5 bases between them. The CDR3 has 11 residues. Each CDR3 protein gets one entry after TCRdb re-called the PCR reads with MiXCR. The repertoire has some 15,000 distinct CDR3 sequences, 58% of them found once; the top ten carry around a third. Sequencing was performed on esophageal tumor tissue. This receptor was obtained from a female donor with esophageal squamous cell carcinoma. The chain has TRBV28 and TRBJ2-7; D is uncertain. Here the CDR3 DNA reads TGTGCCAGCAGTCCACACTACGAGCAGTACTTC. Amino acids: CASSPHYEQYF.